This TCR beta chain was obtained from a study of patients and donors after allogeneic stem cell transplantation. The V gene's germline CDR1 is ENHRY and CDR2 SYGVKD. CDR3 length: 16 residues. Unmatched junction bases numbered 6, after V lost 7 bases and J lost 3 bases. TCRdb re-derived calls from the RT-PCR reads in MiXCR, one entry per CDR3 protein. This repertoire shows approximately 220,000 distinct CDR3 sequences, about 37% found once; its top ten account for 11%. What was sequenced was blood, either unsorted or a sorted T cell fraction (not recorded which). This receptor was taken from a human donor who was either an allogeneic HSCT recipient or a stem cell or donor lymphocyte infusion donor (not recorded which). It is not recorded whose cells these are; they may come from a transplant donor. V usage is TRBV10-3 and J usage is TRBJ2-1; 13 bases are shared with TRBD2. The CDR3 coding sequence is TGTGCCATCAACCCCGGGACTAGCGGGATCTACAATGAGCAGTTCTTC. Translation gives CAINPGTSGIYNEQFF.